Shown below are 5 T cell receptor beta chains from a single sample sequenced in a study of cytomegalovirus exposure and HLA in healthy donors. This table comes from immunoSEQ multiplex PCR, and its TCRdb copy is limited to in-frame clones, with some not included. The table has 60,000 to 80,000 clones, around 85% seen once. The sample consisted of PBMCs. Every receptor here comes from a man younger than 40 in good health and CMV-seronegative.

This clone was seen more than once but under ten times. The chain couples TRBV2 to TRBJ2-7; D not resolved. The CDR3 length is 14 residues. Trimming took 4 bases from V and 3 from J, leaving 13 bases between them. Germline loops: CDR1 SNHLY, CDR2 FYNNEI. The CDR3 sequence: CASSGLLGNYEQYV. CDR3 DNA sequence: TGTGCCAGCAGTGGGCTTCTTGGCAACTACGAGCAGTACGTC.

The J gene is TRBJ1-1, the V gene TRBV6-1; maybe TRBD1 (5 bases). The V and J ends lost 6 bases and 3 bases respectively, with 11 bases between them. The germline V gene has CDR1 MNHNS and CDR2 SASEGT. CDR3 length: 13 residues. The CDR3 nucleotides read TGTGCCAGCAGCAGGGATGAGGACACTGAAGCTTTCTTT. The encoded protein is CASSRDEDTEAFF.

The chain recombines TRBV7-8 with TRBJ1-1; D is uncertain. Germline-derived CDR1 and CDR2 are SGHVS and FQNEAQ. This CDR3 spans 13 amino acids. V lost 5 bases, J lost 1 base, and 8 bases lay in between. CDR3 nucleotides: TGTGCCAGCAGCCGGCGGGAGAACACTGAAGCTTTCTTT. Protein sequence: CASSRRENTEAFF.

The CDR3 spells CATSRASGTSNSDTQYF. CDR3 in DNA: TGTGCCACCAGCAGAGCCTCCGGGACTAGCAACTCAGATACGCAGTATTTT. This chain uses TRBV15 with TRBJ2-3; 9 bases match TRBD2. Germline trimming cut 1 base from V and 4 bases from J; bases unmatched to any gene: 9. The CDR3 runs to 17 residues. Germline CDR1 and CDR2: LNHNV and YYDKDF (reference sequence).

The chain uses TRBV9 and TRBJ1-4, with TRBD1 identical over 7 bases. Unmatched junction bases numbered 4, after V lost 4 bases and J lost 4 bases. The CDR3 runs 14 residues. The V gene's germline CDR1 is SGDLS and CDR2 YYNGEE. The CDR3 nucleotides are TGTGCCAGCAGCCTAGGGGGCGTTAATGAAAAACTGTTTTTT. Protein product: CASSLGGVNEKLFF.